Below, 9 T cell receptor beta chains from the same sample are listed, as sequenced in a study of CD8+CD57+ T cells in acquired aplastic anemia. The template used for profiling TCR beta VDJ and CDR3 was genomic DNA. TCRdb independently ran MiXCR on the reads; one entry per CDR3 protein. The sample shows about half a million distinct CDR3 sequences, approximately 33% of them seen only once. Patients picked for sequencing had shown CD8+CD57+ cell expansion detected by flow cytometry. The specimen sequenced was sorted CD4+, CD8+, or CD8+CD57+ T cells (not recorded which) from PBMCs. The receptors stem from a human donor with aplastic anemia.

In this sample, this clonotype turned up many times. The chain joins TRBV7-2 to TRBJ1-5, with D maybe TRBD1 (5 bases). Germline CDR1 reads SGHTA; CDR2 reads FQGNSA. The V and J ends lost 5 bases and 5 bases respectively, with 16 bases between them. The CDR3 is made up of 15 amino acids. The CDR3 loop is CASSTLARGDQPQHF. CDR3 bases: TGTGCCAGCAGCACTCTAGCTCGGGGGGATCAGCCCCAGCATTTT. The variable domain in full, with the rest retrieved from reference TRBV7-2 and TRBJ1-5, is GAGVSQSPSNKVTEKGKDVELRCDPISGHTALYWYRQSLGQGLEFLIYFQGNSAPDKSGLPSDRFSAERTGGSVSTLTIQRTQQEDSAVYLCASSTLARGDQPQHFGDGTRLSIL.

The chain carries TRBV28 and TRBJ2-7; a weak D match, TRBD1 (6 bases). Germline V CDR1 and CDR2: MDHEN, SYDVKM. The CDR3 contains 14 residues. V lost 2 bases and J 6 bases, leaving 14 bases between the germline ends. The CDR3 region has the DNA TGTGCCAGCAGTTTAGACAGGCGCCGTTCCGAGCAGTACTTC. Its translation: CASSLDRRRSEQYF. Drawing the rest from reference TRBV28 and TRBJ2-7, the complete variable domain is DVKVTQSSRYLVKRTGEKVFLECVQDMDHENMFWYRQDPGLGLRLIYFSYDVKMKEKGDIPEGYSVSREKKERFSLILESASTNQTSMYLCASSLDRRRSEQYFGPGTRLTVT.

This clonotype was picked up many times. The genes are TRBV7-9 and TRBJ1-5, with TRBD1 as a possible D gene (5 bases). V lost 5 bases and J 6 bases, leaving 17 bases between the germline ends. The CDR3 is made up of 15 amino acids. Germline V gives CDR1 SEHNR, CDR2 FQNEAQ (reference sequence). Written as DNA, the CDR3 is TGTGCCAGCAGCCCGGTGGGGGGGGGTGCTCAGCCCCAGCATTTT. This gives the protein CASSPVGGGAQPQHF. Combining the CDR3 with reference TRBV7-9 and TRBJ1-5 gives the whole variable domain DTGVSQNPRHKITKRGQNVTFRCDPISEHNRLYWYRQTLGQGPEFLTYFQNEAQLEKSRLLSDRFSAERPKGSFSTLEIQRTEQGDSAMYLCASSPVGGGAQPQHFGDGTRLSIL.

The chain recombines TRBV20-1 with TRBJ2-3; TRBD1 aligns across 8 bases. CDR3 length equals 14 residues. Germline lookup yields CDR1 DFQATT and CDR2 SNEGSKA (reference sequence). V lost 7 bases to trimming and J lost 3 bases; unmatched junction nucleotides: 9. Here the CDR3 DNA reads TGCAGTGTCAAAGAACAGGGGGTTACAGATACGCAGTATTTT. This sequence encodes CSVKEQGVTDTQYF.

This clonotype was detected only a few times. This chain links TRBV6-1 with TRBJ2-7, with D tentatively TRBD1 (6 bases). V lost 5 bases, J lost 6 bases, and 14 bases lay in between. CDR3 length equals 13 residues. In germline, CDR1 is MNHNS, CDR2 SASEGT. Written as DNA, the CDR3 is TGTGCCAGCAGTCCCAGGGGCGACCTCGAGCAGTACTTC. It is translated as CASSPRGDLEQYF.

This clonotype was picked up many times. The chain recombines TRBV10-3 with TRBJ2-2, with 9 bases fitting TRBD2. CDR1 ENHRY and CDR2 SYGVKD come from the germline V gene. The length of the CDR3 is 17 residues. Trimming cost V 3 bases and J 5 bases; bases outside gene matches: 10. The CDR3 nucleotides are TGTGCCATCAGTGACACCGGAATCAGCGGGGGGACCGGGGAGCTGTTTTTT. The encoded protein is CAISDTGISGGTGELFF.

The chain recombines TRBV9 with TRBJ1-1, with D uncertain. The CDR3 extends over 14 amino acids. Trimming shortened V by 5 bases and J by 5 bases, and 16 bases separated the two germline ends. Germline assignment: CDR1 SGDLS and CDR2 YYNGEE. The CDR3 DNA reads TGTGCCAGCAGGAAGCGGGATGGCGGTACTGAAGCTTTCTTT. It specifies CASRKRDGGTEAFF.

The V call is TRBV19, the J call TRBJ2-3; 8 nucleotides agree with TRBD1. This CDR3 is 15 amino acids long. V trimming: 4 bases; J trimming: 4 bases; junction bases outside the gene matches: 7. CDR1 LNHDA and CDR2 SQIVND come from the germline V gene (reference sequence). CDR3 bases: TGTGCCAGTAGTAGCCCGGGACAGGTTGCAGATACGCAGTATTTT. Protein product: CASSSPGQVADTQYF.

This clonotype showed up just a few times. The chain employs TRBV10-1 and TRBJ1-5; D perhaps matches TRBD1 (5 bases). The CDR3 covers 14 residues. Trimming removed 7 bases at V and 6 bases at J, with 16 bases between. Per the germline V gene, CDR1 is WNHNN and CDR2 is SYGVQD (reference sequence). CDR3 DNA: TGCGCCAGCACTCCGGGGAGGGACGGTCAGCCCCAGCATTTT. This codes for CASTPGRDGQPQHF.